This TCR beta chain emerged from a study of blood T cells in healthy people across ages. A sample-barcoded 5' primer and a J-beta primer mix were used in a second PCR of about 6 to 11 cycles. TCRdb used MiXCR to reprocess the 5' RACE reads, holding one entry per CDR3 protein. The sample consists of roughly 2 million distinct CDR3 sequences, roughly 49% of them appearing once. CDR3 length equals 17 residues. The germline gives CDR1 LGHNA, CDR2 YNFKEQ. V was pared by 0 bases and J by 0 bases, with 14 bases between. The material sequenced was blood. The rearrangement joins TRBV4-2 to TRBJ1-2; no firm D call. This TCR derives from a middle-aged woman in good health. The CDR3, as DNA: TGTGCCAGCAGCCAAGACCCCGGGAGTTACCCTAACTATGGCTACACCTTC. This sequence encodes CASSQDPGSYPNYGYTF.